This T cell receptor beta chain came from a study of cytomegalovirus exposure and HLA in healthy donors (dated by TCRdb to 2016 to 2017). For context, the study as a whole: In an earlier analysis of under 750 of the donors, 250 to 350 Gb of sequence data and about 110 million unique TCR beta sequences from approximately 180 million T cells were reported. An early release covering roughly 640 HLA-typed donors comprised 300 to 350 gigabases of sequencing data and 65 million to 100 million unique TCR sequences. Among the roughly 370 genotyped donors, roughly 80% belonged to the genetic ancestry cluster associated with self-reported Caucasian donors. The study aimed to test whether cataloging public T cell receptors could reveal signatures of past pathogen exposure. The study profiled the T cell repertoires of more than 500 subjects by immunosequencing and related them to cytomegalovirus serostatus. Along with the roughly 700-subject first cohort, a separate validation cohort of about 110 different subjects was used. To predict cytomegalovirus infection status, the study brought together high-throughput TCR immunosequencing, statistical association of individual TCRs with disease status, and machine learning. To study patterns of TCR occurrence, a later analysis re-analyzed previously published TCR beta repertoires from several hundred donors and added high-resolution HLA genotyping. The later analysis used no new phenotypic data to find candidate immune exposures, relying instead on TCR beta sequences and their occurrence across donors. In an earlier analysis of over 550 of the donors, high-throughput TCR beta sequencing was used to judge whether each TCR beta V gene segment behaved as functional or pseudogenic. Alongside the repertoire data, information on donor age, sex, ethnicity and CMV serostatus was compiled. In a later genetic analysis, genome-wide SNP genotypes for about three fifths of the 666 donors were used, and that subset was treated as a discovery cohort. Every discovery cohort repertoire had been produced on one sequencing platform. Both class I and class II loci were covered by HLA typing, at four-digit resolution. Typing coverage differed by locus: A, B, C, DRB1 and DQB1 were typed in roughly 620-630 donors, DQA1 in about 510, DPA1 in some 570, and DPB1 in 450 to 490. Four or five DR-DQ haplotypes were treated as single units for association and clustering because of strong linkage in the cohort. Among some 400 genotyped donors of the cohort, an average of approximately 240,000 unique TCR beta nucleotide sequences were sequenced per donor, around 18% of them non-productive. Results the study describes overall, beyond this receptor: In a later analysis, HLA-associated TCR beta chains were found to be more clonally expanded and to have lower generation probabilities than equally common non-associated chains. Compared with the roughly 670-donor mean, donors in an Asian-associated ancestry cluster had fewer N-insertions in productive TCRs, according to a later genetic analysis. A further reported finding was that TCR beta sequences accurately predicted the HLA-A and HLA-B alleles for most subjects in the first cohort. Strong co-occurrence of HLA alleles, especially DR and DQ, made assigning TCR associations to individual alleles difficult. According to the authors, the approach could potentially be generalized to other disease states and immunological phenotypes. Correlated functional status among segregating V segments might reflect linkage disequilibrium, but an unknown experimental factor could not be ruled out. In a later analysis, several top co-occurrence clusters were reported to appear linked to parvovirus B19, influenza, CMV and Epstein-Barr virus. In an earlier analysis of 587 of the donors, most TCR beta V segments appeared in productive rearrangements about 87% or about 30% of the time, broadly matching IMGT annotations. Some IMGT-functional V segments, including TRBV6-2 and TRBV6-3, could not be distinguished by the 87-base-pair reads and were therefore excluded. The sequencing pipeline was judged likely to have produced a cluster of highly shared sequence variants as a technical artifact. About 15 rarely observed V segments, including chromosome 9 orphons, were excluded from the earlier analysis of several hundred of the donors because counts were too low. In vitro tests confirmed that a few of the cytomegalovirus-associated TCR beta chains recognize cytomegalovirus antigens. The classifier was reported to diagnose cytomegalovirus status with high specificity and sensitivity in both the original and validation cohorts. The presence/absence analyses assumed that sequencing depth was roughly uniform across donors, and that assumption may not be true. The study gave a list of roughly 150 TCR beta chains associated with cytomegalovirus. In a later analysis, the rate of TCR association differed among HLA loci, with DRB1 alleles having the most associated TCRs and HLA-C alleles having the fewest. Because HLA typing was unavailable for some donors at each locus, only the typed subset was used in association tests. According to a later analysis, most CMV-associated TCR beta chains appeared to be HLA-restricted, and the HLA associations seemed to be driven largely by CMV exposure. In a later analysis, 15,000 to 20,000 TCR beta sequences were associated with specific HLA alleles at a false discovery rate of 0.05. Across donors, most TCR sequences were observed very rarely, whereas some public TCRs were present in many individuals. In this cohort, only TCR beta chains were sequenced, and detectable features were limited by the absence of alpha or paired-chain data. For the cohort, immune exposure information was limited to CMV serostatus. An association between a missense DCLRE1C variant and V-gene and J-gene trimming of TCR beta chains was found in a later genetic analysis and replicated in an independent cohort.

As concerns this clone: It has no known antigen specificity. The sample holds no much larger clone one base away, and base qualities are not on file.

The cohort consisted of 650 to 700 healthy bone marrow donors. Cohort members were all nominally healthy when sampled, although unrecorded immune exposures were likely present. The donor was CMV seronegative and was included in the group of over 300 seronegative cohort members. Each donor provided a peripheral blood sample, and peripheral blood mononuclear cells were used for TCR beta sequencing. The Qiagen DNeasy Blood Extraction Kit was used to extract genomic DNA from the blood cell samples. The protocol used for the library was the immunoSEQ multiplex PCR assay. The multiplex PCR relied on a mix of 60 forward primers for TCR Vbeta segments and 13 reverse primers for TCR Jbeta segments. The CDR3 region of rearranged TCR beta genes was amplified from genomic DNA by a multiplex PCR assay. The amplified TCR beta libraries were sequenced on the Illumina HiSeq System as 87-base-pair reads. The original pipeline was this. In a later analysis, tens of millions of unique TCR beta chains were counted across the roughly 700 repertoires, and approximately 11 million of these chains were shared by at least two donors. Raw reads were error-corrected and collapsed into unique sequences by a nearest-neighbor algorithm in which closely related sequences were merged to remove PCR and sequencing errors. V, D and J gene segments were assigned by aligning CDR3 sequences to IMGT reference sequences. For a sequence to be retained, at least a six-nucleotide match to both a V gene segment and a J gene segment was required. A rearrangement was called productive if the CDR3 had no stop codons and remained in frame with V and J, and every other rearrangement was called non-productive. CDR3 was defined by IMGT convention, running from the second conserved V-encoded cysteine to the conserved J-encoded phenylalanine. The earlier analysis of some 580 of the donors excluded any sequence lacking an unambiguous match to a single V gene segment. An earlier analysis of a few hundred of the donors classified V segments as functional when productive rearrangements were above 56.7% and as segregating when the standard deviation between donors was above 5%. A statistical classification framework was built for diagnosing cytomegalovirus status from the catalog of TCR beta chain sequences. A later analysis assigned V and J genes by comparing TCR nucleotide sequences with IMGT/GENE-DB human TR gene sequences. The TCRdist pipeline was used in a later analysis to assign CDR3 sequences and most-parsimonious VDJ recombination scenarios. A later analysis defined each TCR beta chain by its CDR3 amino acid sequence plus V-gene family, and excluded reads lacking a unique V-gene family. As a way to deal with suspected cross-contamination and a sequencing artifact, a later analysis dropped roughly 620 nucleotide sequences that were highly shared and had low generation probability. A later analysis calculated a clonal expansion index for each public chain from normalized within-repertoire ranks of inferred template counts. In a later analysis, generation probabilities were computed using a VDJ recombination model fitted to out-of-frame rearrangements, and the results were checked against IGoR. A later analysis scored TCR-TCR, TCR-HLA and TCR-CMV co-occurrence with hypergeometric tests, applying a repertoire-size bias correction to TCR pairs. To estimate false discovery rates, a later analysis permuted the HLA or CMV assignments 20 times. In a later analysis, co-occurring TCRs were grouped with DBSCAN, and TCRdist sequence similarity was added when clustering was performed within HLA-allele-positive subsets. Repertoires with fewer than 30,000 or more than 120,000 public chains were left out of co-occurrence clustering, as were a few repertoires with anomalous nucleotide sharing. TCRdb took this table from immuneACCESS and kept in-frame rearrangements with V and J called. Such tables lack part of the clones; where checked against another copy, unresolved V genes explain under half of the gap, and the rest is unexplained. V, J and clone size are taken as reported in that table, and D and trimming were inferred from the DNA itself. The sample contains 75,000 to 100,000 clones, about 70% of them found a single time. 8.2% of the sample rests with the top ten.

The CDR1 and CDR2 encoded by the germline V gene are SGHDT and YYEEEE. The junction carries 11 bases between V and J, which are trimmed by 7 bases and 9 bases respectively. The CDR3 spans 11 residues, from the cysteine through the phenylalanine. This entry keeps only the CDR3 DNA: 33 bases, framed from base 1. The TCR comes from a man aged 55 to 70 in good health and CMV-seronegative. Rearrangement joined TRBV5-6 to TRBJ2-1, with the D gene call left open. Sequencing used PBMCs. The nucleotide sequence reads TGTGCCAGCGATTCGGAGTCTGAGCAGTTCTTC. It encodes CASDSESEQFF.